Listed below are T cell receptor beta chains from one sample, sequenced in a study of identical twins. One entry per CDR3 protein, called by TCRdb with MiXCR from the 5' RACE reads. This repertoire shows some 570,000 distinct CDR3 sequences, approximately 20% found once; its top ten account for more than 0.4%. This sample was also put to use in a study of yellow fever vaccine responses in identical twins.

The specimen was CD4+ T cells sorted from blood. The origin of the receptors is a woman in her late teens or twenties in good health. Both conserved end residues are part of each CDR3. The D gene is left open where the match is weak. For some rows the clone size is stated as once, few or many, or as a class when expanded; others skip it.

TRBD1 | TRBJ1-4 | TRBV27 | few | CASGRQGALSEKLFF | TGTGCCAGCGGAAGACAGGGGGCGCTTAGTGAAAAACTGTTTTTT
. | TRBJ1-1 | TRBV29-1 | few | CSVDKGRGSAEAFF | TGCAGCGTTGATAAGGGGCGGGGAAGCGCTGAAGCTTTCTTT
TRBD2 | TRBJ2-1 | TRBV24-1 | . | CATSDEGRARSNEQFF | TGTGCCACCAGTGATGAGGGGAGGGCCCGTTCGAATGAGCAGTTCTTC
TRBD1 | TRBJ1-4 | TRBV29-1 | . | CSAKLQGALEKLFF | TGCAGCGCCAAACTACAGGGGGCATTGGAAAAACTGTTTTTT
. | TRBJ2-4 | TRBV12-3/TRBV12-4 | . | CASSSPDMGMYF | TGTGCCAGCAGTTCACCGGACATGGGAATGTACTTC
. | TRBJ1-1 | TRBV29-1 | . | CSTSPTPMNTEAFF | TGCAGCACCTCACCGACACCCATGAACACTGAAGCTTTCTTT
TRBD2 | TRBJ2-1 | TRBV5-1 | . | CASSLVGGTNEQFF | TGCGCCAGCAGCTTGGTCGGGGGGACCAATGAGCAGTTCTTC
TRBD1 | TRBJ1-4 | TRBV2 | . | CASSMTGPNEKLFF | TGTGCCAGCAGTATGACAGGGCCGAATGAAAAACTGTTTTTT
. | TRBJ2-7 | TRBV10-3 | many | CAISDRTSTYEQYF | TGTGCCATCAGTGATCGAACGTCGACCTACGAGCAGTACTTC
. | TRBJ1-2 | TRBV6-1 | . | CASSVRGFYGYTF | TGTGCCAGCAGTGTGCGGGGCTTCTATGGCTACACCTTC
. | TRBJ2-3 | TRBV11-2 | . | CASSSWTDTQYF | TGTGCCAGCAGCTCGTGGACAGATACGCAGTATTTT
. | TRBJ2-2 | TRBV12-3/TRBV12-4 | . | CASSSGGWWNTGELFF | TGTGCCAGCAGTTCCGGGGGATGGTGGAACACCGGGGAGCTGTTTTTT
. | TRBJ2-2 | TRBV10-3 | few | CAISARGEAGELFF | TGTGCCATCAGTGCTCGTGGCGAAGCCGGGGAGCTGTTTTTT